The 29 T cell receptor beta chains reported below all come from one sample, sequenced in a study of Ad26.COV2.S vaccination and SARS-CoV-2 variants. The sample's treatment: about 20 received Ad26.COV2.S at low or high dose, single or two shots; roughly 5 received placebo; per-sample allocation not given. Sample collection was performed on day 63 after the first vaccine or placebo injection. Profiled with immunoSEQ multiplex PCR; TCRdb holds only in-frame clones, not every one. The table has 430,000 or so clones, 89% seen once. The input for sequencing was peripheral blood, taken in a trial of Ad26.COV2.S vaccine versus placebo. The receptors originated from a person between 18 and 60 years old who received the Ad26.COV2.S COVID-19 vaccine or a placebo.

V gene TRBV19 combines with J gene TRBJ1-5; D remains unclear. Trimming left V 6 bases short and J 4 bases short, with 10 bases between. The CDR3 has 13 amino acids. Per germline, CDR1 LNHDA and CDR2 SQIVND (reference sequence). The CDR3 protein is CASRADQNQPQHF. The DNA of the CDR3 is TGTGCCAGTAGGGCGGACCAAAATCAGCCCCAGCATTTT.

The chain uses TRBV7-8 and TRBJ1-2, with D perhaps TRBD1 (6 bases). The CDR3 totals 16 residues. In germline, CDR1 is SGHVS, CDR2 FQNEAQ. V lost 4 bases and J lost 4, with 19 bases in between. CDR3 loop: CASSSRVPGTSYGYTF. The CDR3 DNA follows: TGTGCCAGCAGCTCCCGGGTGCCCGGGACAAGCTATGGCTACACCTTC.

This clone appeared once. The V call is TRBV9, the J call TRBJ2-3; D gene ambiguous. Trimming took off 0 bases at V and 3 bases at J, with 14 bases between the two ends. Germline V gives CDR1 SGDLS, CDR2 YYNGEE. The CDR3 has 16 amino acids. The CDR3 loop reads CASSVAFSSPTDTQYF. In nucleotides, the CDR3 is TGTGCCAGCAGCGTAGCATTTAGCAGCCCGACAGATACGCAGTATTTT. The full variable domain, in which reference TRBV9 and TRBJ2-3 provide the parts outside the CDR3, is DSGVTQTPKHLITATGQRVTLRCSPRSGDLSVYWYQQSLDQGLQFLIQYYNGEERAKGNILERFSAQQFPDLHSELNLSSLELGDSALYFCASSVAFSSPTDTQYFGPGTRLTVL.

The chain's CDR3 is CASSPRGGANKQYF. CDR3 coding DNA: TGTGCCAGCAGCCCCCGGGGGGGAGCGAATAAGCAGTACTTC. The rearrangement joins TRBV7-8 to TRBJ2-7; TRBD2 aligns across 8 bases. Germline CDR1 reads SGHVS; CDR2 reads FQNEAQ. The J segment lost 8 bases and the V segment lost 5 bases, leaving 11 bases of the junction unmatched. The CDR3 is 14 amino acids.

For the CDR3, the DNA is TGTGCCAGCAGCATGACGGAGAACGATGAAAAACTGTTTTTT. It yields the protein CASSMTENDEKLFF. The chain combines TRBV7-9 with TRBJ1-4; D not resolved. In germline, CDR1 is SEHNR, CDR2 FQNEAQ (reference sequence). Trimming removed 5 bases at V and 6 bases at J, with 13 bases between. The CDR3 sequence is 14 residues long. Full variable domain (outside the CDR3, taken from reference TRBV7-9 and TRBJ1-4): DTGVSQNPRHKITKRGQNVTFRCDPISEHNRLYWYRQTLGQGPEFLTYFQNEAQLEKSRLLSDRFSAERPKGSFSTLEIQRTEQGDSAMYLCASSMTENDEKLFFGSGTQLSVL.

The J gene is TRBJ1-1, the V gene TRBV19; TRBD1 aligns across 10 bases. CDR1 is LNHDA and CDR2 is SQIVND in the germline V gene (reference sequence). This CDR3 region has 13 residues. Trimming took 8 bases from V and 2 from J; bases not matched to a gene: 2. The CDR3 DNA sequence: TGTGCCAGTGGGGACAGGGGCAACACTGAAGCTTTCTTT. Protein: CASGDRGNTEAFF.

CDR3 in amino acids: CASSPLGQNYGYTF. In DNA, the CDR3 is TGTGCCAGCAGCCCCCTGGGACAGAACTATGGCTACACCTTC. The chain combines TRBV14 with TRBJ1-2, with 7 bases fitting TRBD1. CDR3 length: 14 residues. Germline V gene lookup returns CDR1 SGHDN and CDR2 FVKESK. Trimming at V came to 4 bases and at J to 2 bases, leaving 4 bases not matched to a gene. Full variable domain (rest looked up from reference TRBV14 and TRBJ1-2): EAGVTQFPSHSVIEKGQTVTLRCDPISGHDNLYWYRRVMGKEIKFLLHFVKESKQDESGMPNNRFLAERTGGTYSTLKVQPAELEDSGVYFCASSPLGQNYGYTFGSGTRLTVV.

V is TRBV7-9 and J is TRBJ2-7; maybe TRBD2 (7 bases). Deletions cut 5 bases from V and 4 bases from J, with 15 bases between. Germline CDR1 reads SEHNR; CDR2 reads FQNEAQ (reference sequence). There are 14 residues in the CDR3. CDR3: CASSRGAETYEQYV. The CDR3 DNA follows: TGTGCCAGCAGCCGGGGGGCAGAAACTTACGAGCAGTACGTC.

This chain connects TRBV5-1 to TRBJ1-2; possible D gene TRBD1, 6 bases. From germline, CDR1 is SGHRS and CDR2 YFSETQ. V was pared by 4 bases and J by 7 bases, with 20 bases between. The CDR3 is made up of 15 amino acids. This CDR3 reads CASSVSGVLYSGYTF. DNA for the CDR3: TGCGCCAGCAGCGTGTCAGGGGTCTTGTATAGTGGCTACACCTTC.

The chain joins TRBV5-1 to TRBJ2-5; 8 bases agree with TRBD2. CDR3 size: 18 residues. The germline CDR1 and CDR2 sequences are SGHRS and YFSETQ. With V trimmed by 0 bases and J by 7 bases, 17 bases remained unmatched. The CDR3, as DNA: TGCGCCAGCAGCTTGGAAGGTTTACCCAGCGGGAGTAGCGGGACCCAGTACTTC. Residues: CASSLEGLPSGSSGTQYF.

The chain joins TRBV5-1 to TRBJ2-2; D unclear. V lost 0 bases and J 1 base, leaving 13 bases between the germline ends. The CDR3 consists of 17 residues. Germline V gene lookup returns CDR1 SGHRS and CDR2 YFSETQ. CDR3 region: CASSLVIGTQNTGELFF. The CDR3 nucleotides read TGCGCCAGCAGCTTGGTTATTGGCACCCAGAACACCGGGGAGCTGTTTTTT.

This chain joins TRBV11-3 and TRBJ2-1; D is unresolved. The CDR3 loop spans 15 amino acids. Germline V gene lookup returns CDR1 SGHNT and CDR2 YENEEA. Trimming pared 5 bases from V and 9 bases from J, leaving 20 bases between. CDR3 sequence reads: CASSPDRTYTAEQFF. CDR3 DNA sequence: TGTGCCAGCAGCCCCGACCGGACCTACACTGCTGAGCAGTTCTTC.

The rearrangement joins TRBV7-2 to TRBJ1-6; no clear D gene. CDR3 length: 14 amino acids. The V and J ends lost 4 bases and 4 bases respectively, with 8 bases between them. CDR1 SGHTA and CDR2 FQGNSA come from the germline V gene. The CDR3 loop is CASSSVIYNSPLHF. The CDR3 DNA sequence: TGTGCCAGCAGCTCGGTGATATATAATTCACCCCTCCACTTT.

Concerning this clone: Other DNA sequences within the sample encode an identical CDR3. The genes are TRBV7-8 and TRBJ2-2; 8 bases agree with TRBD1. This CDR3 contains 15 residues. Germline V gene data show CDR1 as SGHVS and CDR2 as FQNEAQ. V gave up 4 bases and J gave up 3 bases; unmatched junction bases: 4. The CDR3 region has the DNA TGTGCCAGCAGCTCCGGACAGGGTGACACCGGGGAGCTGTTTTTT. As protein: CASSSGQGDTGELFF. Full variable domain (outside the CDR3, taken from reference TRBV7-8 and TRBJ2-2): GAGVSQSPRYKVAKRGQDVALRCDPISGHVSLFWYQQALGQGPEFLTYFQNEAQLDKSGLPSDRFFAERPEGSVSTLKIQRTQQEDSAVYLCASSSGQGDTGELFFGEGSRLTVL.

V gene TRBV18 combines with J gene TRBJ1-3; D might be TRBD1 (5 bases). The CDR3 consists of 14 residues. V shed 3 bases and J shed 9 bases, with 15 bases lying between them. Germline V gene data show CDR1 as KGHSH and CDR2 as LQKENI. The CDR3, as DNA: TGTGCCAGCTCACCGCCTACAGGCCTCCTCACCATATATTTT. It yields the protein CASSPPTGLLTIYF.

The chain combines TRBV5-4 with TRBJ2-5; D gene uncertain. Trimming removed 0 bases from V and 5 bases from J, with 8 bases in between. From germline, CDR1 is SGHNT and CDR2 YYREEE (reference sequence). This CDR3 has 13 amino acids. The CDR3 protein is CASSLDSRETQYF. CDR3 DNA sequence: TGTGCCAGCAGCTTGGACAGTCGGGAGACCCAGTACTTC. The whole variable domain, filled in from reference TRBV5-4 and TRBJ2-5, reads ETGVTQSPTHLIKTRGQQVTLRCSSQSGHNTVSWYQQALGQGPQFIFQYYREEENGRGNFPPRFSGLQFPNYSSELNVNALELDDSALYLCASSLDSRETQYFGPGTRLLVL.

The chain recombines TRBV28 with TRBJ1-2; D not resolved. The germline CDR1 and CDR2 sequences are MDHEN and SYDVKM. V lost 3 bases and J 4 bases, leaving 15 bases between the germline ends. The CDR3 extends over 15 amino acids. The CDR3 DNA reads TGTGCCAGCAGTTTTTTGAGGGCAGCCTTCTATGGCTACACCTTC. Protein sequence: CASSFLRAAFYGYTF.

This rearrangement joins TRBV10-3 to TRBJ1-2, with D perhaps TRBD1 (5 bases). The V gene's germline CDR1 is ENHRY and CDR2 SYGVKD. V was pared by 8 bases and J by 4 bases, with 20 bases between. CDR3 length equals 15 residues. The chain's CDR3 is CAILNGTDPIYGYTF. The CDR3 region has the DNA TGTGCCATCCTGAACGGGACGGATCCCATCTATGGCTACACCTTC.

The CDR3, as DNA: TGTGCCAGCAGTCGCCAGGGGAACTATGGCTACACCTTC. Translation gives CASSRQGNYGYTF. The chain joins TRBV6-5 to TRBJ1-2, with D perhaps matching TRBD1 (6 bases). Germline V gene lookup returns CDR1 MNHEY and CDR2 SVGAGI. The V gene lost 5 bases and the J gene lost 2 bases, with 9 bases spanning the gap. The CDR3 extends over 13 amino acids.

This sequence joins TRBV7-3 and TRBJ1-1; D uncertain. The V gene lost 1 base and the J gene lost 1 base, with 7 bases spanning the gap. Germline lookup yields CDR1 SGHTA and CDR2 FQGTGA. This CDR3 is 14 amino acids long. The CDR3: CASSLRAGNTEAFF. CDR3 sequence (DNA): TGTGCCAGCAGCTTAAGAGCCGGGAACACTGAAGCTTTCTTT.

The chain recombines TRBV19 with TRBJ2-6; D unresolved. Germline V gene lookup returns CDR1 LNHDA and CDR2 SQIVND (reference sequence). The CDR3 has 14 amino acids. The germline V and J ends were trimmed by 6 bases and 1 base, with 7 bases remaining between them. The DNA of the CDR3 is TGTGCCAGTAGGCAAAGGTCTGGGGCCAACGTCCTGACTTTC. Encoded protein: CASRQRSGANVLTF.

The CDR3 is CASSFLTGGSDTEAFF. The CDR3 nucleotides read TGTGCCAGCAGTTTTTTGACAGGGGGCTCGGACACTGAAGCTTTCTTT. The chain has TRBV28 and TRBJ1-1, with 10 nucleotides matching TRBD1. CDR1 and CDR2 (germline): MDHEN, SYDVKM. The CDR3 spans 16 residues. V lost 3 bases, J lost 3 bases, and 7 bases stayed unmatched.

This clone was seen only a few times. The rearrangement links TRBV7-9 to TRBJ1-1; D perhaps matches TRBD1 (5 bases). There are 12 residues in the CDR3. Germline CDR1 SEHNR, CDR2 FQNEAQ (reference sequence). V was trimmed by 0 bases and J by 11 bases, leaving 10 bases between them. CDR3 nucleotide sequence: TGTGCCAGCAGCTTAGCCCCATGGGGGGCTTTCTTT. Protein product: CASSLAPWGAFF.

V and J are TRBV18 and TRBJ1-1, with 8 bases identical to TRBD1. Germline V gene data show CDR1 as KGHSH and CDR2 as LQKENI. The CDR3 contains 14 residues. Trimming cost V 4 bases and J 0 bases; bases outside gene matches: 1. The CDR3 here is CASSLTGVNTEAFF. The CDR3 DNA sequence: TGTGCCAGCTCACTGACAGGGGTGAACACTGAAGCTTTCTTT.

This clone has just a few counts. The genes are TRBV6-5 and TRBJ1-2; D unresolved. Trimming removed 2 bases at V and 4 bases at J, with 8 bases between. The CDR3 has 13 residues. Germline V lookup: CDR1 MNHEY, CDR2 SVGAGI. CDR3 residues: CASSYDGSYGYTF. In nucleotides, the CDR3 is TGTGCCAGCAGTTACGATGGGTCCTATGGCTACACCTTC.

The CDR3 loop is CAISSGTGYGYTF. The CDR3 bases are TGTGCCATCAGCTCCGGGACAGGCTATGGCTACACCTTC. The chain carries TRBV10-3 and TRBJ1-2; 8 bases match TRBD1. The germline V gene has CDR1 ENHRY and CDR2 SYGVKD. V lost 6 bases and J lost 4; bases outside the gene matches: 4. The CDR3 spans 13 residues.

The chain combines TRBV18 with TRBJ2-3; 9 bases align to TRBD2. Germline CDR1 KGHSH, CDR2 LQKENI. The CDR3 consists of 17 residues. With 3 bases clipped from V and 6 bases from J, the junction kept 13 bases outside the gene matches. CDR3 nucleotide sequence: TGTGCCAGCTCACCCTACTCGACTAGCGGAGGGGTCGATACGCAGTATTTT. This gives the protein CASSPYSTSGGVDTQYF.

A single count supports this clone. The chain combines TRBV9 with TRBJ1-3; D gene uncertain. This CDR3 has 15 residues. Trimming left V 1 base short and J 3 bases short, with 11 bases between. The germline CDR1 and CDR2 sequences are SGDLS and YYNGEE. The CDR3 is CASSVSGFFGNTIYF. The DNA of the CDR3 is TGTGCCAGCAGCGTATCTGGCTTCTTTGGAAACACCATATATTTT.

The V gene is TRBV5-1, the J gene TRBJ2-2; 11 bases align to TRBD2. This CDR3 contains 15 residues. CDR1 SGHRS and CDR2 YFSETQ come from the germline V gene. Unmatched junction bases numbered 2, after V lost 4 bases and J lost 3 bases. CDR3 protein: CASSQLAGDTGELFF. CDR3 in DNA: TGCGCCAGCAGCCAACTAGCGGGAGACACCGGGGAGCTGTTTTTT. Variable domain in full (rest from reference TRBV5-1 and TRBJ2-2): KAGVTQTPRYLIKTRGQQVTLSCSPISGHRSVSWYQQTPGQGLQFLFEYFSETQRNKGNFPGRFSGRQFSNSRSEMNVSTLELGDSALYLCASSQLAGDTGELFFGEGSRLTVL.